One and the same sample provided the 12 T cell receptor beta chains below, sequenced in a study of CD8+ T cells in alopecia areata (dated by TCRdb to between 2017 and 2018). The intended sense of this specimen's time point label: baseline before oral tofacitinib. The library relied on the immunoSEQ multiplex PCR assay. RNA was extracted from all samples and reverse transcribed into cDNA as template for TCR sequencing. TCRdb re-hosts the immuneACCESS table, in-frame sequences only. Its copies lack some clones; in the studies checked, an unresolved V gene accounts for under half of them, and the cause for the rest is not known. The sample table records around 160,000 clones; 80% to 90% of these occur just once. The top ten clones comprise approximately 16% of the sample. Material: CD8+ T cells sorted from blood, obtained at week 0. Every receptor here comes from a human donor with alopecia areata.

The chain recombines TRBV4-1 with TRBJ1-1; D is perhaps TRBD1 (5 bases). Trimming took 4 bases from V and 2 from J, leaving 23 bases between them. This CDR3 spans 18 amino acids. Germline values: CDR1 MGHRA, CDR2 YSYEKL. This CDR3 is CASSRTGGTAGTNTEAFF. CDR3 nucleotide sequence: TGCGCCAGCAGCCGAACGGGAGGGACCGCGGGAACCAACACTGAAGCTTTCTTT.

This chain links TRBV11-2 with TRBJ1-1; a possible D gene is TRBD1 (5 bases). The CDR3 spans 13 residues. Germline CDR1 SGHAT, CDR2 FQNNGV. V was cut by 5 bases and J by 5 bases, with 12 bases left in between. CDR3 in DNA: TGTGCCAGCAGCCCTCGACAGATTACTGAAGCTTTCTTT. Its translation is CASSPRQITEAFF.

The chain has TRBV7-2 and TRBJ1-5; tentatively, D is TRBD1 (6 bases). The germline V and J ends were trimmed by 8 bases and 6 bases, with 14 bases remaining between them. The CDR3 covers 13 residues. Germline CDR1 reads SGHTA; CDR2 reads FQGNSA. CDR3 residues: CASGPGATQPQHF. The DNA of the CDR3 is TGTGCCAGCGGACCAGGGGCCACTCAGCCCCAGCATTTT.

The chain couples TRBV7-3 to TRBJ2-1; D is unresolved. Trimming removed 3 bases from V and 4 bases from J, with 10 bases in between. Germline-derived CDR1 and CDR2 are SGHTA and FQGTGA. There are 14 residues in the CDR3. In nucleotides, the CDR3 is TGTGCCAGCAGCTTGGAACAGCAGTACAATGAGCAGTTCTTC. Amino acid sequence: CASSLEQQYNEQFF.

The CDR3 protein is CASSQGQGAEKLFF. The DNA for the CDR3 is TGTGCCAGCAGCCAAGGACAGGGGGCTGAAAAACTGTTTTTT. The chain carries TRBV4-2 and TRBJ1-4, with 10 positions matching TRBD1. The CDR3 has 14 amino acids. The V segment lost 1 base and the J segment 7 bases; nucleotides outside the gene matches: 0. Looked up from germline, CDR1 is LGHNA and CDR2 is YNFKEQ.

The chain's CDR3 is CASSQSLWGAGELFF. The CDR3 coding sequence is TGTGCCAGCAGTCAGTCCTTATGGGGTGCCGGGGAGCTGTTTTTT. V gene TRBV6-5 combines with J gene TRBJ2-2; D not certain. This CDR3 has 15 residues. With 5 bases removed from V and 6 bases from J, the gap between germline ends came to 16 bases. Germline CDR1 MNHEY, CDR2 SVGAGI.

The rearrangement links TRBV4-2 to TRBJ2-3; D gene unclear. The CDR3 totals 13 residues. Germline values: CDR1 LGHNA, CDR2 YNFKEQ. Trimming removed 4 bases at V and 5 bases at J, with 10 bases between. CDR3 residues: CASSPLRIDTQYF. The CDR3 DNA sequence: TGTGCCAGCAGCCCCCTCCGGATAGATACGCAGTATTTT.

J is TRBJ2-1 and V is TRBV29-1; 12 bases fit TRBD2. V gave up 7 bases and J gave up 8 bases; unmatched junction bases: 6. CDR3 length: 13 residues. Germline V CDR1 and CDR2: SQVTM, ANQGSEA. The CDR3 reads CSGWTSGIYEQFF. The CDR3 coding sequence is TGCAGCGGATGGACTAGCGGGATTTATGAGCAGTTCTTC.

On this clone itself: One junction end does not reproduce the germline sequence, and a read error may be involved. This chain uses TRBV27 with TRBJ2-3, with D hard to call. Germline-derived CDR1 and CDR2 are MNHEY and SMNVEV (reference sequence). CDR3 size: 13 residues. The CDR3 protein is CASSLLITHTQYF. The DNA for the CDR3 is TGTGCCAGCAGTTTACTCATCACACATACGCAGTATTTT.

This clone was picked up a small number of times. The CDR3 DNA sequence: TGTGCCAGCAGCTTTTACTACAATGAGCAGTTCTTC. The encoded protein is CASSFYYNEQFF. This chain uses TRBV5-6 with TRBJ2-1; the D is unclear. V lost 2 bases to trimming and J lost 3 bases, with 3 bases between them. The CDR3 spans 12 residues. Germline CDR1 and CDR2: SGHDT and YYEEEE.

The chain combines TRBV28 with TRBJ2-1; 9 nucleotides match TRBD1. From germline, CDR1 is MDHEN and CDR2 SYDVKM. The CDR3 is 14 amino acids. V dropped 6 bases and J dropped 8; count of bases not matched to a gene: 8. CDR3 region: CASSPGQGLDEQFF. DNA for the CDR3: TGTGCCAGCAGCCCGGGACAGGGTTTGGATGAGCAGTTCTTC.

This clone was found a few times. The CDR3 sequence is CASSLWEGEHEQYF. The CDR3 DNA sequence: TGTGCCAGCAGCTTATGGGAAGGGGAGCACGAGCAGTACTTC. This chain connects TRBV11-2 to TRBJ2-7; either TRBD1 or TRBD2 may supply D (5 bases each). Germline V gene lookup returns CDR1 SGHAT and CDR2 FQNNGV. The CDR3 is 14 residues long. V was cut by 2 bases and J by 5 bases, with 13 bases left in between.